The 5 T cell receptor beta chains reported below all come from one sample, sequenced in a study of cytomegalovirus exposure and HLA in healthy donors (dated by TCRdb to between 2016 and 2019). Library preparation was by the immunoSEQ multiplex PCR assay. The multiplex PCR relied on a mix of 60 forward primers for TCR Vbeta segments and 13 reverse primers for TCR Jbeta segments. TCRdb obtained this table from immuneACCESS and retained in-frame rearrangements with V and J assigned. These tables miss some clones; where compared with another copy, unresolved V genes account for less than half of the shortfall, and the remainder is unexplained. The sample yields around 110,000 clones; over 80% were counted once. In total, the top ten clones hold less than 3.5% of the sample. The sequencing sample was made of PBMCs. The origin of the receptors is a man aged 25 to 40 in good health and CMV-seropositive.

The chain joins TRBV9 to TRBJ2-1; D not resolved. This CDR3 has 12 amino acids. CDR1 is SGDLS and CDR2 is YYNGEE in the germline V gene. The V and J ends lost 2 bases and 5 bases respectively, with 5 bases between them. This CDR3 is CASSVTNNEQFF. CDR3 bases: TGTGCCAGCAGCGTGACAAACAATGAGCAGTTCTTC.

The chain has TRBV7-2 and TRBJ1-1; no definite D call. The CDR3 sequence is 13 residues long. Germline V CDR1 and CDR2: SGHTA, FQGNSA. Trimming removed 4 bases from V and 0 bases from J, with 6 bases in between. CDR3 amino acids: CASSSGMNTEAFF. In nucleotides, the CDR3 is TGTGCCAGCAGCTCCGGGATGAACACTGAAGCTTTCTTT.

This chain joins TRBV7-9 and TRBJ1-3, with 9 bases lining up with TRBD1. V gave up 4 bases and J gave up 8 bases; unmatched junction bases: 6. CDR3 length: 14 residues. Germline values: CDR1 SEHNR, CDR2 FQNEAQ (reference sequence). As DNA, the CDR3 is TGTGCCAGCAGCTCCCGGGACAGGGCTTACACCATATATTTT. Residues: CASSSRDRAYTIYF.

CDR3 DNA: TGTGCCAGCAGTATAACTCGAGAGCAGTACTTC. This encodes CASSITREQYF. This sequence joins TRBV2 and TRBJ2-7; D is unclear. Trimming left V 5 bases short and J 7 bases short, with 9 bases between. Per germline, CDR1 SNHLY and CDR2 FYNNEI. The CDR3 runs 11 residues.

The chain combines TRBV27 with TRBJ1-2; 7 bases fit TRBD1. The germline V gene encodes CDR1 MNHEY and CDR2 SMNVEV (reference sequence). This CDR3 region has 17 residues. Trimming at V came to 3 bases and at J to 2 bases, leaving 12 bases not matched to a gene. CDR3 protein: CASSFRDSPASNYGYTF. The CDR3 bases are TGTGCCAGCAGTTTCCGGGACAGTCCAGCGAGCAACTATGGCTACACCTTC.